This TCR beta chain was captured by sequencing in a study of T-cell reconstitution after alpha-beta-depleted transplantation in children. Study results and limitations: The origin of alpha-beta T cells about two months after transplant was reportedly several hundred expanded graft clones. Some patients showed high day-60 TCRbeta diversity, which derived from surviving recipient T cells and thymic progenitors. The authors attributed T-cell counts and diversity one year after transplant mostly to newly produced T cells.

This clonotype was recorded many times. Its target is not known. Germline CDR1 is SGHTA and CDR2 is FQGNSA. The V end lost 5 bases, the J end lost 7 bases, and 14 bases lay between the germline ends. This CDR3 is 13 amino acids long. Preparation of the TCRbeta library used unique molecular identifiers. TCRdb itself ran the PCR reads through MiXCR, one entry per CDR3 protein. The data hold around 300,000 distinct CDR3 sequences, with around 10% observed a single time. The specimen comprised PBMCs, sampled before TCRalphabeta/CD19-depleted stem cell transplant. The chain is built from TRBV7-2 and TRBJ1-1; a weak D match, TRBD1 (5 bases). The TCR sequence derives from a boy younger than two with acute myeloid leukemia, due to receive a stem cell transplant. The DNA of the CDR3 is TGTGCCAGCAGCCTGACAGAGTTGTATGAAGCTTTCTTT. Protein: CASSLTELYEAFF. Using reference TRBV7-2 and TRBJ1-1 for the parts outside the CDR3, the full variable domain is GAGVSQSPSNKVTEKGKDVELRCDPISGHTALYWYRQSLGQGLEFLIYFQGNSAPDKSGLPSDRFSAERTGGSVSTLTIQRTQQEDSAVYLCASSLTELYEAFFGQGTRLTVV.